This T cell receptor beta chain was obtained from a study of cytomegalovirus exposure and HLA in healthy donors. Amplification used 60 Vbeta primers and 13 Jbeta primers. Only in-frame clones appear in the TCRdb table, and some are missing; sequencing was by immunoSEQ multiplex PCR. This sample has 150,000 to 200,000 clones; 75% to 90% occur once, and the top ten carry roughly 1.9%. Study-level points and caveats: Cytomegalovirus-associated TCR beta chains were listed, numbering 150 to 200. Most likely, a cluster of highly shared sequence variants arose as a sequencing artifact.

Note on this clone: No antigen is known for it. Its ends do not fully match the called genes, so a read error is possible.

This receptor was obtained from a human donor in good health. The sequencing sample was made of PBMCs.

As DNA, the CDR3 is TGTTCCAGCAGTTTTACGCGCTCCGTTAATGAGGTACCCAAAAACATTCAGTACTTC. This translates into CSSSFTRSVNEVPKNIQYF. The chain joins TRBV7-9 to TRBJ2-4; D gene ambiguous. From germline, CDR1 is SEHNR and CDR2 FQNEAQ (reference sequence). The length of the CDR3 is 19 residues.